Described below is a single T cell receptor beta chain sequence and its context. What it binds is unknown. Germline V gene sequence: CDR1 SNHLY, CDR2 FYNNEI. Trimming stripped 6 bases from V and 5 bases from J, with 7 bases between. CDR3 length: 11 residues. PCR primers comprised 60 Vbeta and 13 Jbeta primers. The method was immunoSEQ multiplex PCR; TCRdb's version includes in-frame clones alone and lacks a portion of them. The sample comprises approximately 160,000 clones, about four fifths of which are singletons, and around 5% rests with the top ten. The data are from a study of cytomegalovirus exposure and HLA in healthy donors. Findings and caveats of the study: In an earlier analysis, about 87% or about 30%: the productive usage of most TCR beta V segments. HLA restriction was apparent for most CMV-associated TCR beta chains in a later analysis.

Source material: PBMCs. This TCR was recovered from a man aged 18 to 29 in good health and CMV-seronegative. V gene TRBV2 combines with J gene TRBJ2-5; D is unresolved. The CDR3 DNA reads TGTGCCAGCAGCTCACGGGAGACCCAGTACTTC. It is translated as CASSSRETQYF. The complete variable domain, with remaining parts taken from reference TRBV2 and TRBJ2-5, reads EPEVTQTPSHQVTQMGQEVILRCVPISNHLYFYWYRQILGQKVEFLVSFYNNEISEKSEIFDDQFSVERPDGSNFTLKIRSTKLEDSAMYFCASSSRETQYFGPGTRLLVL.